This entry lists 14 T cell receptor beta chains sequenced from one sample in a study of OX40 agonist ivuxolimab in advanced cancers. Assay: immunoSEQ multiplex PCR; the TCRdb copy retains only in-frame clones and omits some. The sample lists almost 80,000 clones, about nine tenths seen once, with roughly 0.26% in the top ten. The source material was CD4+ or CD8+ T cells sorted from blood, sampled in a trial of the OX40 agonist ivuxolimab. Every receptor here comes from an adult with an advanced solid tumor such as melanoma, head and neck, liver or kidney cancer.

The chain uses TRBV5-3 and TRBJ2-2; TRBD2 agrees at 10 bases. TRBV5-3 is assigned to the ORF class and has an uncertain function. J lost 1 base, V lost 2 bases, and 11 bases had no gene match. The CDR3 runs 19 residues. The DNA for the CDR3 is TGTGCCAGAAGCTTTCACGAGCCCAGCGGGAGGGAGAACACCGGGGAGCTGTTTTTT. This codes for CARSFHEPSGRENTGELFF.

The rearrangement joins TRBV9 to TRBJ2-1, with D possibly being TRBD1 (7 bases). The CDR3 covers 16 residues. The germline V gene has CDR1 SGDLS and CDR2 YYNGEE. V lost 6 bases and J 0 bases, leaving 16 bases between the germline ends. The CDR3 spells CASTGGQLASYNEQFF. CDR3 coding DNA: TGTGCCAGCACCGGGGGACAGCTCGCCTCCTACAATGAGCAGTTCTTC.

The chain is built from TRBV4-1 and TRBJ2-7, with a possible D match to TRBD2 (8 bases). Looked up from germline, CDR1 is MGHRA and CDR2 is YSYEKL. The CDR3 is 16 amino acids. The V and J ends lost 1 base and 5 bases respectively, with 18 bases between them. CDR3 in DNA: TGCGCCAGCAGCCAAGCAGGGGGACCAGCGGGAGACGAGCAGTACTTC. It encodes CASSQAGGPAGDEQYF.

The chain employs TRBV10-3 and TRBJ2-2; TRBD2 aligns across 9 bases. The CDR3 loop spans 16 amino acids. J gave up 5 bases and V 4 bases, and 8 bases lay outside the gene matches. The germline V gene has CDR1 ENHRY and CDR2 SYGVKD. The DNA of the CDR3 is TGTGCCATCAGTGGGGATCGCGGGAGGGCTACCGGGGAGCTGTTTTTT. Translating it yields CAISGDRGRATGELFF.

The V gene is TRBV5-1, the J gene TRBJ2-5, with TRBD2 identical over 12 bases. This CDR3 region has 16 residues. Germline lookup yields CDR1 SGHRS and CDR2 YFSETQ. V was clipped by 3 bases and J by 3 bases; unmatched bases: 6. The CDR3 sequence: CASSWSSGRVEETQYF. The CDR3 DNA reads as TGCGCCAGCAGCTGGTCTAGCGGGAGGGTAGAAGAGACCCAGTACTTC.

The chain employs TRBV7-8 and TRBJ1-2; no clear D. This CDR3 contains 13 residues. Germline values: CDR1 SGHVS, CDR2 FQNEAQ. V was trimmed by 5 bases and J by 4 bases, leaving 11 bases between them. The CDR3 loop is CASSAQSPYGYTF. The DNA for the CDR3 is TGTGCCAGCAGCGCACAGAGTCCCTATGGCTACACCTTC.

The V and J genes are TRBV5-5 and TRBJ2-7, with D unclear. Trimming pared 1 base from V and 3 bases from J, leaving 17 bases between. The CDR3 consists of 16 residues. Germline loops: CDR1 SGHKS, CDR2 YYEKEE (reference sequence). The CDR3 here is CASSLSFTGGVYEQYF. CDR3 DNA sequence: TGTGCCAGCAGCTTGTCGTTTACCGGCGGCGTCTACGAGCAGTACTTC.

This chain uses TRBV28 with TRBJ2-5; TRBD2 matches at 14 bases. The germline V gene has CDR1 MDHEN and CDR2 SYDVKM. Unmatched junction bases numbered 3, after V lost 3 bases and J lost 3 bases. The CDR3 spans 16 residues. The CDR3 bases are TGTGCCAGCAGTTTCGGACTAGCGGGAGGAGAAGAGACCCAGTACTTC. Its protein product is CASSFGLAGGEETQYF.

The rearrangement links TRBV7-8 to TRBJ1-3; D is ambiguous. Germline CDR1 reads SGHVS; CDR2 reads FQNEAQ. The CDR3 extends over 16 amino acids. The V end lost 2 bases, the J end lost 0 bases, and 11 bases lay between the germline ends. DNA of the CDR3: TGTGCCAGCAGCTTATATCAGAGCGGCTCTGGAAACACCATATATTTT. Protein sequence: CASSLYQSGSGNTIYF.

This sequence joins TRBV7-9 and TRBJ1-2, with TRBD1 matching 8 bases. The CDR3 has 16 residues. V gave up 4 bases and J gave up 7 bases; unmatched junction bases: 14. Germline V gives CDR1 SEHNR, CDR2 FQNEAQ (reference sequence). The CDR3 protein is CASSSELRDRGGGYTF. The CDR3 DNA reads TGTGCCAGCAGCTCAGAACTTAGAGACAGGGGAGGTGGCTACACCTTC.

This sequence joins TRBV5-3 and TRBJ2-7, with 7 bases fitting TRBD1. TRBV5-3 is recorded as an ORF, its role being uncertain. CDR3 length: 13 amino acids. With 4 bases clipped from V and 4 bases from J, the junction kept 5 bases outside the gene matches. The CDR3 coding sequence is TGTGCCAGAAGCGGGGGACAGCAATACGAGCAGTACTTC. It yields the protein CARSGGQQYEQYF.

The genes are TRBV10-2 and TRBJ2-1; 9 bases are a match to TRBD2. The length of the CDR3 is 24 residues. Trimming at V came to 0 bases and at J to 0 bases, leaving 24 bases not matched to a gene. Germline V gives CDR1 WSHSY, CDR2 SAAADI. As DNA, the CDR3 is TGCGCCAGCAGTGAGTCGAATCTTAGAAATGGACTAGCGTCGACGAGGAGCTCCTACAATGAGCAGTTCTTC. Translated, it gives CASSESNLRNGLASTRSSYNEQFF.

The CDR3 loop reads CASRLPGGPSTEQYF. The DNA of the CDR3 is TGTGCCAGCAGACTACCCGGGGGCCCTTCTACGGAGCAGTACTTC. The chain employs TRBV6-5 and TRBJ2-7, with D possibly being TRBD1 or TRBD2 (6 bases each). V lost 6 bases and J lost 7, with 22 bases in between. Germline assignment: CDR1 MNHEY and CDR2 SVGAGI. The CDR3 runs 15 residues.

CDR3 loop: CASSSTYEQYF. CDR3 nucleotides: TGTGCCAGCAGCTCGACCTACGAGCAGTACTTC. The chain is built from TRBV5-6 and TRBJ2-7; D remains unclear. The germline V gene encodes CDR1 SGHDT and CDR2 YYEEEE. This CDR3 region has 11 residues. V lost 3 bases and J lost 2, with 3 bases in between.